This T cell receptor beta chain was sequenced in a study of post-analysis software for immune sequencing data. Per the germline V gene, CDR1 is DFQATT and CDR2 is SNEGSKA (reference sequence). V dropped 1 base and J dropped 13 bases, with 16 bases sitting between them. The CDR3 is 12 amino acids. Notes on this clonotype: Its antigen is unknown.

The study's findings and limits: In patients, about 5 TRBV segments were more frequent than in controls, with TRBV5-6, TRBV5-1 and TRBV20-1 among them. By F measure, samples from a shared preparation batch strongly co-clustered. Compared against controls, patients with multiple sclerosis displayed significantly lower normalized Chao1 diversity.

Tagging with unique molecular identifiers was a feature of the TCR beta cDNA libraries. TCRdb itself ran the PCR reads through MiXCR, one entry per CDR3 protein. The sample shows hundreds of thousands of distinct CDR3 sequences, approximately 60% of them seen only once. The sequenced sample consisted of blood. The V call is TRBV20-1, the J call TRBJ2-5, with a possible D match to TRBD2 (6 bases). The clonotype originates from a girl aged 2 to 9 with multiple sclerosis. The CDR3 nucleotides read TGCAGTGCTAGAGCTCGCGGGGCACCGGGGTACTTC. Its translation: CSARARGAPGYF.